These 28 T cell receptor beta chains were sequenced from one sample in a study of control samples from healthy donors and cancer patients. TCRdb keeps only in-frame clones here, not all; method: immunoSEQ multiplex PCR. The sample contains some 140,000 clones, less than 90% of which appear only once. The sequenced sample was blood. The receptors come from a woman aged 25 to 39 in good health.

The rearrangement joins TRBV18 to TRBJ1-1; D remains unclear. CDR3 length equals 18 residues. Between the trimmed V and J ends, which lost 6 bases and 0 bases, there was a span of 23 bases. CDR1 and CDR2 (germline): KGHSH, LQKENI. The chain's CDR3 is CASSRDEDSWQLNTEAFF. CDR3 sequence (DNA): TGTGCCAGCTCCCGAGACGAAGATAGTTGGCAGTTGAACACTGAAGCTTTCTTT.

The gene calls are TRBV7-3 and TRBJ2-2; D gene ambiguous. V was shortened by 5 bases and J by 2 bases, with 9 bases between the two germline ends. The CDR3 consists of 14 residues. Germline V gene sequence: CDR1 SGHTA, CDR2 FQGTGA. DNA of the CDR3: TGTGCCAGCAGCCATGACGGAAACACCGGGGAGCTGTTTTTT. Protein sequence: CASSHDGNTGELFF.

This chain links TRBV5-1 with TRBJ2-3, with D possibly matching TRBD1 (5 bases). CDR3 size: 15 residues. Deletions cut 2 bases from V and 0 bases from J, with 10 bases between. Germline V gene data show CDR1 as SGHRS and CDR2 as YFSETQ. The CDR3, as DNA: TGCGCCAGCAGCTTTCGCTCAGGGAGCACAGATACGCAGTATTTT. This codes for CASSFRSGSTDTQYF.

The chain couples TRBV20-1 to TRBJ2-1; TRBD2 matches at 8 bases. Germline CDR1 reads DFQATT; CDR2 reads SNEGSKA (reference sequence). Trimming at V came to 3 bases and at J to 3 bases, leaving 4 bases not matched to a gene. CDR3 length equals 14 residues. The CDR3 region is CSASPSGFYNEQFF. As DNA, the CDR3 is TGCAGTGCTAGTCCTAGCGGGTTCTACAATGAGCAGTTCTTC.

This sequence joins TRBV11-2 and TRBJ2-4, with D perhaps matching TRBD1 or TRBD2 (5 bases each). V lost 1 base and J 1 base, leaving 8 bases between the germline ends. Germline CDR1 is SGHAT and CDR2 is FQNNGV. This CDR3 spans 15 amino acids. The CDR3 loop is CASSLAGPAKNIQYF. The CDR3 DNA reads as TGTGCCAGCAGCTTAGCGGGACCGGCCAAAAACATTCAGTACTTC.

CDR3: CASSREGSSYEQYF. CDR3 in DNA: TGTGCCAGCAGCCGAGAGGGGAGCTCCTACGAGCAGTACTTC. The V gene is TRBV3-1 (or the pseudogene TRBV3-2), the J gene TRBJ2-7; D assignment may be TRBD1 or TRBD2 (5 bases each). The germline V gene encodes CDR1 LGHDT and CDR2 YNNKEL (reference sequence). V shed 4 bases and J shed 0 bases, with 10 bases lying between them. The CDR3 runs 14 residues.

The chain has TRBV29-1 and TRBJ2-2; 13 nucleotides match TRBD2. Trimming cost V 7 bases and J 6 bases; bases outside gene matches: 5. The germline gives CDR1 SQVTM, CDR2 ANQGSEA. CDR3 length: 14 residues. The CDR3 DNA follows: TGCAGCGGGAGGACTAGCGGGAGCTCCGGGGAGCTGTTTTTT. Translation: CSGRTSGSSGELFF.

This clone has only a few counts. This chain connects TRBV7-6 to TRBJ1-5; a weak D match, TRBD1 (6 bases). This CDR3 contains 15 residues. Trimming removed 4 bases from V and 0 bases from J, with 10 bases in between. The germline V gene encodes CDR1 SGHVS and CDR2 FNYEAQ. The CDR3 nucleotides are TGTGCCAGCAGCTGGACAGTTGATAGCAATCAGCCCCAGCATTTT. Encoded protein: CASSWTVDSNQPQHF.

J is TRBJ2-5 and V is TRBV19, with D possibly matching TRBD1 (6 bases). Trimming removed 1 base at V and 9 bases at J, with 15 bases between. Germline CDR1 and CDR2: LNHDA and SQIVND (reference sequence). CDR3 length: 14 amino acids. The CDR3 loop reads CASSIGGPPGAQYF. CDR3 DNA: TGTGCCAGTAGTATAGGAGGACCGCCAGGGGCCCAGTACTTC.

V and J are TRBV10-1 and TRBJ2-2; D not resolved. The V gene lost 6 bases and the J gene lost 1 base, with 9 bases spanning the gap. CDR1 is WNHNN, CDR2 SYGVQD, per germline (reference sequence). The CDR3 runs 14 residues. CDR3 amino acids: CASRRSVNTGELFF. The CDR3 nucleotides read TGCGCCAGCAGGCGTTCGGTGAACACCGGGGAGCTGTTTTTT.

On this clone: At one end the junction does not follow the germline gene, possibly because of a read error. The rearrangement uses TRBV19 and TRBJ2-5; 7 nucleotides align to TRBD2. This CDR3 has 16 residues. Germline CDR1 is LNHDA and CDR2 is SQIVND (reference sequence). The CDR3 loop reads CASSIGATSIQGTQYF. The DNA of the CDR3 is TGTGCCAGTAGTATAGGGGCGACTAGCATCCAAGGGACCCAGTACTTC.

This rearrangement joins TRBV19 to TRBJ1-1; the D gene is possibly TRBD1 (5 bases). This CDR3 has 12 amino acids. Per germline, CDR1 LNHDA and CDR2 SQIVND (reference sequence). V lost 4 bases and J lost 8, with 11 bases in between. In DNA form, the CDR3 reads TGTGCCAGTAGTAGGGCAAGGGACGAAGCTTTCTTT. Translating gives CASSRARDEAFF. Full variable domain (remainder filled in from reference TRBV19 and TRBJ1-1): DGGITQSPKYLFRKEGQNVTLSCEQNLNHDAMYWYRQDPGQGLRLIYYSQIVNDFQKGDIAEGYSVSREKKESFPLTVTSAQKNPTAFYLCASSRARDEAFFGQGTRLTVV.

A single count supports this clone. The chain is built from TRBV10-3 and TRBJ2-7, with a weak D call TRBD1 (6 bases). Trimming removed 6 bases at V and 2 bases at J, with 11 bases between. The CDR3 runs 13 residues. CDR1 and CDR2 (germline): ENHRY, SYGVKD. CDR3 residues: CAIRGTSPYEQYF. The CDR3 bases are TGTGCCATCAGGGGGACATCGCCCTACGAGCAGTACTTC.

The chain carries TRBV10-3 and TRBJ2-5; D tentatively reads TRBD1 or TRBD2 (5 bases each). V dropped 4 bases and J dropped 4 bases, with 16 bases sitting between them. Germline-derived CDR1 and CDR2 are ENHRY and SYGVKD. This CDR3 is built from 15 residues. CDR3 amino acids: CAISAGRGAGETQYF. The CDR3 DNA follows: TGTGCCATCAGTGCGGGGCGAGGGGCTGGAGAGACCCAGTACTTC.

This sequence joins TRBV9 and TRBJ2-6; a possible D gene is TRBD1 (5 bases). Looked up from germline, CDR1 is SGDLS and CDR2 is YYNGEE. The CDR3 length is 18 residues. Trimming removed 1 base at V and 2 bases at J, with 16 bases between. The CDR3 DNA reads as TGTGCCAGCAGCGTACTTAGTGGCAGGGTGACTGGGGCCAACGTCCTGACTTTC. This gives the protein CASSVLSGRVTGANVLTF.

This clone was recorded a few times. The rearrangement uses TRBV6-1 and TRBJ2-7; D remains ambiguous. Germline CDR1 reads MNHNS; CDR2 reads SASEGT. CDR3 length: 12 residues. Trimming left V 0 bases short and J 5 bases short, with 5 bases between. The DNA of the CDR3 is TGTGCCAGCAGTGAAGCTATCCACGAGCAGTACTTC. This codes for CASSEAIHEQYF.

This rearrangement joins TRBV28 to TRBJ1-2; TRBD1 matches 7 bases. The CDR3 contains 13 residues. V trimming: 5 bases; J trimming: 8 bases; junction bases outside the gene matches: 8. Germline-derived CDR1 and CDR2 are MDHEN and SYDVKM. This CDR3 reads CASSEGQLPGYTF. The CDR3 bases are TGTGCCAGCAGTGAGGGACAGCTCCCGGGCTACACCTTC.

V is TRBV18 and J is TRBJ2-1, with 13 nucleotides matching TRBD2. The CDR3 runs to 17 residues. V trimming: 3 bases; J trimming: 7 bases; junction bases outside the gene matches: 9. The germline gives CDR1 KGHSH, CDR2 LQKENI. The CDR3 coding sequence is TGTGCCAGCTCACCGACTTGGACTAGCGGGAGCTCGAATGAGCAGTTCTTC. Residues: CASSPTWTSGSSNEQFF.

The rearrangement joins TRBV7-9 to TRBJ2-3; D possibly corresponds to TRBD2 (5 bases). Trimming pared 5 bases from V and 4 bases from J, leaving 16 bases between. There are 15 residues in the CDR3. CDR1 is SEHNR, CDR2 FQNEAQ, per germline (reference sequence). CDR3 amino acids: CASSKAEVEADTQYF. DNA for the CDR3: TGTGCCAGCAGCAAAGCCGAAGTGGAGGCAGATACGCAGTATTTT.

The chain links TRBV5-1 to TRBJ2-1; perhaps TRBD2 as D (5 bases). This CDR3 region has 15 residues. Germline V CDR1 and CDR2: SGHRS, YFSETQ. The germline V and J ends were trimmed by 2 bases and 3 bases, with 12 bases remaining between them. The CDR3 region has the DNA TGCGCCAGCAGCTTACGGGATCGTAGCTACAATGAGCAGTTCTTC. Protein product: CASSLRDRSYNEQFF.

The CDR3 protein is CASIWGQGNTGELFF. CDR3 bases: TGTGCCAGCATTTGGGGACAGGGGAACACCGGGGAGCTGTTTTTT. The chain links TRBV6-5 to TRBJ2-2; 9 nucleotides line up with TRBD1. The J segment lost 1 base and the V segment lost 7 bases, leaving 4 bases of the junction unmatched. The CDR3 is 15 amino acids. Germline V gives CDR1 MNHEY, CDR2 SVGAGI.

This sequence joins TRBV19 and TRBJ2-7, with a tentative D call TRBD2 (6 bases). CDR3 length: 15 amino acids. Looked up from germline, CDR1 is LNHDA and CDR2 is SQIVND (reference sequence). The germline V and J ends were trimmed by 1 base and 2 bases, with 12 bases remaining between them. The CDR3 DNA reads TGTGCCAGTAGTATAGTCGGTAGCGGAACCTACGAGCAGTACTTC. Translating it yields CASSIVGSGTYEQYF.

The genes are TRBV11-2 and TRBJ2-7, with D maybe TRBD2 (5 bases). V was shortened by 4 bases and J by 4 bases, with 14 bases between the two germline ends. Germline V lookup: CDR1 SGHAT, CDR2 FQNNGV. The CDR3 is made up of 14 amino acids. The CDR3 loop reads CASSSPRLAYEQYF. As DNA, the CDR3 is TGTGCCAGCAGCTCGCCCCGGCTAGCATACGAGCAGTACTTC.

This chain uses TRBV5-1 with TRBJ2-5, with 8 bases fitting TRBD1. The CDR3 is 15 amino acids. V gave up 4 bases and J gave up 2 bases; unmatched junction bases: 7. CDR1 SGHRS and CDR2 YFSETQ come from the germline V gene. The CDR3 sequence is CASSRRQGQQETQYF. CDR3 in DNA: TGCGCCAGCAGCCGAAGACAGGGGCAACAAGAGACCCAGTACTTC.

Remarks on this clone: Germline and junction disagree at one end, which may indicate a read error. The chain has TRBV7-7 and TRBJ2-7, with 9 bases lining up with TRBD1. The germline CDR1 and CDR2 sequences are SSHAT and FNYEAQ (reference sequence). The CDR3 sequence is 15 residues long. The CDR3 is CASSLGQGLTYEQYF. CDR3 nucleotides: TGTGCTAGCAGCTTAGGACAGGGGCTAACCTACGAGCAGTACTTC.

This rearrangement joins TRBV5-1 to TRBJ1-1, with TRBD1 as a possible D gene (5 bases). This CDR3 spans 13 amino acids. CDR1 is SGHRS, CDR2 YFSETQ, per germline. Trimming stripped 3 bases from V and 11 bases from J, with 17 bases between. CDR3 region: CASSWNSGLGAFF. In DNA, the CDR3 is TGCGCCAGCAGCTGGAACTCGGGGCTGGGGGCTTTCTTT.

This rearrangement joins TRBV19 to TRBJ1-4; a weak D match, TRBD1 (6 bases). The germline CDR1 and CDR2 sequences are LNHDA and SQIVND (reference sequence). The V gene lost 4 bases and the J gene lost 6 bases, with 18 bases spanning the gap. The CDR3 length is 16 residues. CDR3 sequence reads: CASSTVGQFTDEKLFF. The CDR3 DNA is TGTGCCAGTAGTACTGTTGGACAGTTTACGGATGAAAAACTGTTTTTT.

V and J are TRBV14 and TRBJ2-1; possibly TRBD2 for D (6 bases). Trimming shortened V by 4 bases and J by 6 bases, and 19 bases separated the two germline ends. Germline assignment: CDR1 SGHDN and CDR2 FVKESK. This CDR3 is built from 16 residues. The CDR3 region has the DNA TGTGCCAGCAGCCCCAGGAAGGGACCCGGGGGCAATGAGCAGTTCTTC. Protein: CASSPRKGPGGNEQFF.